The rows below give T cell receptor beta chains drawn from one sample of a study of cytomegalovirus exposure and HLA in healthy donors. Method: immunoSEQ multiplex PCR; TCRdb's copy keeps in-frame clones and lacks some. The data contain under 200,000 clones, roughly 83% of them singletons. The specimen sequenced was PBMCs. These receptors were taken from a boy aged 2 to 10 in good health and CMV-seronegative. Each CDR3 is given with its conserved first and last residue. The D gene is left open where the match is weak. Size tells how often a clone was seen (once, few, many) or the class of an expanded clone, and some rows leave it out.

size: -; V: TRBV7-6; J: TRBJ2-3; D: TRBD2; CDR3: CASSLAPASGATDTQYF; DNA: TGTGCCAGCAGCTTAGCGCCGGCTAGCGGAGCGACAGATACGCAGTATTTT
size: -; V: TRBV11-3; J: TRBJ2-1; D: TRBD2; CDR3: CASSLGGRYNNEQFF; DNA: TGTGCCAGCAGCTTGGGCGGGAGGTATAACAATGAGCAGTTCTTC
size: -; V: TRBV28; J: TRBJ2-7; D: TRBD2; CDR3: CASSLLAGENYEQYF; DNA: TGTGCCAGCAGTCTGCTAGCGGGAGAGAACTACGAGCAGTACTTC
size: -; V: TRBV27; J: TRBJ2-2; D: TRBD2; CDR3: CATTAGSGRLFSGELFF; DNA: TGTGCCACGACGGCGGGTAGCGGGAGACTTTTTTCTGGGGAGCTGTTTTTT
size: -; V: TRBV2; J: TRBJ2-7; D: TRBD1; CDR3: CASSHGQGGSYEQYF; DNA: TGTGCCAGCAGCCACGGACAGGGGGGGTCCTACGAGCAGTACTTC
size: -; V: TRBV6-1; J: TRBJ2-1; D: TRBD1; CDR3: CASSESQGVYNEQFF; DNA: TGTGCCAGCAGTGAATCTCAGGGGGTTTACAATGAGCAGTTCTTC
size: -; V: TRBV27; J: TRBJ2-7; D: TRBD1; CDR3: CASSYRGHEQYF; DNA: TGTGCCAGCAGCTACAGGGGCCACGAGCAGTACTTC
size: -; V: TRBV6-5; J: TRBJ1-1; D: -; CDR3: CASHRDGTEAFF; DNA: TGTGCCTCGCACAGGGATGGCACTGAAGCTTTCTTT
size: -; V: TRBV5-8; J: TRBJ1-3; D: -; CDR3: CASHYPQWGHGNTIYF; DNA: TGTGCCAGCCACTACCCACAGTGGGGACATGGAAACACCATATATTTT
size: -; V: TRBV30; J: TRBJ2-1; D: TRBD2; CDR3: CAWSGLALYNEQFF; DNA: TGTGCCTGGAGTGGACTAGCCCTCTACAATGAGCAGTTCTTC
size: -; V: TRBV7-2; J: TRBJ1-1; D: -; CDR3: CASSSQSGEGTEAFF; DNA: TGTGCCAGCAGCTCACAATCGGGGGAGGGGACTGAAGCTTTCTTT
size: -; V: TRBV19; J: TRBJ2-7; D: -; CDR3: CASSTGTYEQYF; DNA: TGTGCCAGTAGTACAGGGACCTACGAGCAGTACTTC
size: -; V: TRBV5-5; J: TRBJ2-3; D: -; CDR3: CASSLLSTDTQYF; DNA: TGTGCCAGCAGCTTGCTCAGCACAGATACGCAGTATTTT
size: -; V: TRBV2; J: TRBJ2-5; D: -; CDR3: CASSVFFEPQYF; DNA: TGTGCCAGCAGTGTCTTTTTCGAGCCCCAGTACTTC
size: -; V: TRBV7-8; J: TRBJ1-4; D: -; CDR3: CASSFPGVRANEKLFF; DNA: TGTGCCAGCAGCTTCCCCGGGGTTAGGGCTAATGAAAAACTGTTTTTT
size: once; V: TRBV2; J: TRBJ2-4; D: TRBD1; CDR3: CASSPRQGALAKNIQYF; DNA: TGTGCCAGCAGTCCCCGACAGGGGGCATTAGCCAAAAACATTCAGTACTTC
size: -; V: TRBV5-1; J: TRBJ1-5; D: -; CDR3: CASSLGTHPDQPQHF; DNA: TGCGCCAGCAGCTTGGGAACCCACCCAGATCAGCCCCAGCATTTT
size: -; V: TRBV27; J: TRBJ2-3; D: -; CDR3: CASSSSRDGTQYF; DNA: TGTGCCAGCAGCTCCAGCAGGGATGGTACGCAGTATTTT
size: -; V: TRBV6-5; J: TRBJ2-7; D: TRBD2; CDR3: CASSKREVHEQYF; DNA: TGTGCCAGCAGTAAGCGGGAGGTACACGAGCAGTACTTC
size: -; V: TRBV7-9; J: TRBJ2-7; D: -; CDR3: CASSSTPGVSYEQYF; DNA: TGTGCCAGCAGCTCCACTCCAGGGGTCTCCTACGAGCAGTACTTC
size: once; V: TRBV20-1; J: TRBJ2-2; D: -; CDR3: CSARGAGELFF; DNA: TGCAGTGCCAGGGGGGCCGGGGAGCTGTTTTTT
size: -; V: TRBV19; J: TRBJ2-5; D: TRBD2; CDR3: CASSVDSGSAETQYF; DNA: TGTGCCAGTAGTGTAGATAGCGGGAGCGCGGAGACCCAGTACTTC
size: -; V: TRBV30; J: TRBJ1-5; D: TRBD1; CDR3: CAGADRADQPQHF; DNA: TGTGCGGGGGCCGACAGGGCCGATCAGCCCCAGCATTTT
size: -; V: TRBV7-6; J: TRBJ2-1; D: TRBD2; CDR3: CASSLVLAGAGEQFF; DNA: TGTGCCAGCAGCTTAGTACTAGCGGGAGCGGGTGAGCAGTTCTTC
size: -; V: TRBV5-1; J: TRBJ2-4; D: -; CDR3: CASSLTALAKNIQYF; DNA: TGCGCCAGCAGCTTGACAGCACTAGCCAAAAACATTCAGTACTTC
size: -; V: TRBV5-4; J: TRBJ1-2; D: -; CDR3: CASSNRLRGPASPNYGYTF; DNA: TGTGCCAGCAGCAACAGGCTTCGCGGCCCGGCATCGCCCAACTATGGCTACACCTTC
size: -; V: TRBV5-6; J: TRBJ2-7; D: -; CDR3: CASSWRGTAPYEQYF; DNA: TGTGCCAGCAGCTGGAGGGGGACAGCCCCCTACGAGCAGTACTTC
size: -; V: TRBV29-1; J: TRBJ1-2; D: TRBD1; CDR3: CSVESPTGTGLLGGYTF; DNA: TGCAGCGTTGAATCCCCCACCGGGACAGGCCTTTTAGGCGGCTACACCTTC
size: -; V: TRBV4-1; J: TRBJ2-1; D: -; CDR3: CASSQESSRTYNEQFF; DNA: TGCGCCAGCAGCCAAGAATCCTCCCGGACTTACAATGAGCAGTTCTTC